This T cell receptor beta chain was obtained from a study of cytotoxic CD8 clonotypes in ibrutinib-treated CLL. The overall study: There were, on average, about 260,000 productive templates and over 80,000 productive rearrangements per sample.

Germline loops: CDR1 MNHEY, CDR2 SVGAGI. V was shortened by 0 bases and J by 0 bases, with 6 bases between the two germline ends. CDR3 length: 15 residues. Sequencing was performed with immunoSEQ multiplex PCR; in TCRdb, only in-frame clones are kept and a portion is missing. The sample lists some 200,000 clones; approximately 75% were seen once. Roughly 2 micrograms of genomic DNA from cryopreserved PBMCs went into TCR beta libraries. About this clone: Its antigen is not identified.

Findings of the study overall: Public clonotypes, rarely seen, contracted or held steady on treatment.

The gene calls are TRBV6-5 and TRBJ1-5; possible D gene TRBD1, 5 bases. The sequence was collected from a human donor with chronic lymphocytic leukemia. The sample here was PBMCs, taken after 12 months of ibrutinib treatment. The CDR3 DNA reads TGTGCCAGCAGTTACTCTGGGGCTAGCAATCAGCCCCAGCATTTT. The encoded protein is CASSYSGASNQPQHF.